Listed here is a single TCR beta chain. Only a few counts were recorded for this clone. The antigen it recognizes is unknown. Nothing much larger sits one base from this clone, and base qualities are not available. This specimen belongs to a study of T cells in localized non-small cell lung cancer (TCRdb year 2020). Background on the whole study: T cell repertoires of approximately 250 early-stage NSCLC patients were analyzed, with tumors being compared against uninvolved tumor-adjacent lungs. The cohort was made up of 236 treatment-naive NSCLC patients whose localized lung tumors had been resected. Of the NSCLC patients, around 130 were male and approximately 99 were female, and the mean age was about 69 years.

The germline V gene encodes CDR1 LGHNT and CDR2 FRNRAP. The CDR3 runs 13 residues from the cysteine to the phenylalanine. Only the CDR3 DNA stays, 39 bases, in frame from base 1. The immunoSEQ Assay was used to sequence TCR beta CDR3 regions from DNA. The authors' pipeline ran thus. T cell density was computed as TCR beta template counts normalized to usable DNA estimated by amplifying housekeeping genes. Richness was estimated using the preseqR package, with extrapolation to 400,000 templates for PBMC samples and to 120,000 templates for tissue samples. Clonality was defined by subtracting Pielou's evenness from one. Tissue-enriched TCRs were identified through differential abundance testing performed on productive amino-acid clonotypes, with a minimum total count of 5 and an alpha of 0.1. The Jaccard Index and the Morisita Overlap Index were used to quantify repertoire overlap between compartments. GLIPH grouped TCR beta CDR3s together with public tetramer-defined viral CDR3s, and a viral motif had to include at least three viral sequences and also show V-gene enrichment. TCRdb carries this immuneACCESS record with in-frame sequences only. Its versions omit some clonotypes, under half of them owing to an unresolved V gene in the studies checked, with the rest unexplained. That table gives V, J and clone size, and the DNA gave D and trimming. This sample comprises some 2,000 clones, approximately 31% of them detected only once. The top ten clones comprise 20% to 30% of the sample.

Uninvolved adjacent lung was taken at least 2 cm from the tumor margin and confirmed free of atypia by two independent pathologists. At diagnosis, tumor, uninvolved tumor-adjacent lung and peripheral blood were collected and then preserved as a mix of FFPE and fresh-frozen material. The study at large found these results: Multi-region tumor sequencing was not performed, so intratumor heterogeneity could not be excluded. The highest T cell clonality was observed in uninvolved tumor-adjacent lung, where clonality exceeded that of tumor, suggesting that antigenic responses were more focused in uninvolved tumor-adjacent lung. Because the study design was exploratory, TCR variables were selected using unadjusted p-values without false-discovery rate correction. Higher blood T cell density associated with longer overall survival, while higher adjacent-lung clonality associated with shorter survival. Of the top 100 tumor clones, a median of roughly 56 were detected in paired uninvolved adjacent lung; around 27 were also among that lung's top 100.

The sequences come from normal lung tissue next to the tumor, collected before any cancer treatment. The chain was built from TRBV12-5 and TRBJ1-3; no confident D gene assignment can be made. The clonotype comes from a man between 40 and 70 years old with stage I lung adenocarcinoma. The nucleotide sequence is given as TGTGCCGGAAAGAACACCGACGGAAACACCATATATTTT. It is translated as CAGKNTDGNTIYF.